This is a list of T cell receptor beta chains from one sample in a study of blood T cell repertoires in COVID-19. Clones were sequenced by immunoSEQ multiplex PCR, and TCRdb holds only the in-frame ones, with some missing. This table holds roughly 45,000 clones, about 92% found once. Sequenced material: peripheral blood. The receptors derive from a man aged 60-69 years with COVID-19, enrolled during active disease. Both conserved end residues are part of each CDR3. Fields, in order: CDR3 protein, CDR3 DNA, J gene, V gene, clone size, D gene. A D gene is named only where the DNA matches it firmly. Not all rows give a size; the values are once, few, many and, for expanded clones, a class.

CASSPRGVAGDPDTQYF TGTGCCAGCAGCCCTCGGGGGGTAGCGGGAGATCCAGATACGCAGTATTTT TRBJ2-3 TRBV7-8 NA TRBD2
CASSVSSQETQYF TGTGCCAGCAGCGTTTCATCCCAAGAGACCCAGTACTTC TRBJ2-5 TRBV9 NA NA
CASSPGLQETQYF TGTGCCAGCAGCCCGGGACTACAAGAGACCCAGTACTTC TRBJ2-5 TRBV7-2 NA TRBD2
CASSARTSAYTDTQYF TGTGCCAGTAGTGCCCGGACTAGCGCTTACACAGATACGCAGTATTTT TRBJ2-3 TRBV19 NA TRBD2
CASSVAPGSGVDNEQFF TGTGCCAGCAGCGTAGCCCCAGGGAGCGGGGTAGACAATGAGCAGTTCTTC TRBJ2-1 TRBV9 NA TRBD2
CASSGRCLSGGNWYEQYF TGTGCCAGCAGCGGACGCTGTTTGAGCGGGGGGAATTGGTACGAGCAGTACTTC TRBJ2-7 TRBV21-1 NA NA
CASSYSGQSTDTQYF TGTGCCAGCAGTTACTCAGGACAGTCCACAGATACACAGTATTTT TRBJ2-3 TRBV6-5 NA NA
CASSYTDNREGYTF TGTGCCAGCAGTTACACGGACAATCGAGAGGGCTACACCTTC TRBJ1-2 TRBV6-5 NA NA
CASSHLMPGDEKLFF TGTGCCAGCAGTCACCTCATGCCAGGGGATGAAAAACTGTTTTTT TRBJ1-4 TRBV6-2/TRBV6-3 NA NA
CASSERQTTYSGNTIYF TGTGCCAGCAGTGAAAGACAGACAACTTACTCTGGAAACACCATATATTTT TRBJ1-3 TRBV6-1 NA NA
CASSSLLGTGGNEQFF TGTGCCAGCAGTTCCCTACTCGGGACAGGGGGCAATGAGCAGTTCTTC TRBJ2-1 TRBV28 NA TRBD1
CATSGSSGGPPTQYF TGTGCCACCAGTGGGAGTAGCGGGGGACCTCCCACGCAGTATTTT TRBJ2-3 TRBV24-1 NA TRBD2
CASSSGLAEQFF TGTGCCAGCAGCTCGGGACTAGCCGAGCAGTTCTTC TRBJ2-1 TRBV7-9 NA TRBD2
CASSPRGGSYNSPLHF TGTGCCAGCAGCCCTCGGGGGGGATCCTATAATTCACCCCTCCACTTT TRBJ1-6 TRBV5-5 NA NA
CASSLGMDRGFSYEQYF TGTGCCAGCAGCCTTGGGATGGACAGGGGGTTCTCCTACGAGCAGTACTTC TRBJ2-7 TRBV5-8 NA TRBD1
CASSVGSTDTQYF TGTGCCAGCAGCGTAGGTAGTACGGATACGCAGTATTTT TRBJ2-3 TRBV9 NA NA
CASSMTGLNTEAFF TGCGCCAGCAGCATGACAGGGCTAAACACTGAAGCTTTCTTT TRBJ1-1 TRBV5-1 once TRBD1
CASKEHEQYF TGTGCCAGCAAGGAGCACGAGCAGTACTTC TRBJ2-7 TRBV9 NA NA
CASSPGTGRSGANVLTF TGCGCCAGCAGCCCCGGGACAGGGAGGTCTGGGGCCAACGTCCTGACTTTC TRBJ2-6 TRBV5-1 NA TRBD1
CASKQRGIGTGELFF TGTGCCAGCAAACAGCGGGGGATTGGTACCGGGGAGCTGTTTTTT TRBJ2-2 TRBV7-6 NA TRBD2
CASSFGGSYNEQFF TGCGCCAGCAGCTTCGGGGGCTCCTACAATGAGCAGTTCTTC TRBJ2-1 TRBV5-1 NA NA
CAPRGGVSYEQYF TGTGCCCCTCGAGGGGGGGTCTCCTACGAGCAGTACTTC TRBJ2-7 TRBV27 NA NA
CASSSRMRNGYTF TGTGCCAGCAGTTCCCGAATGAGGAATGGCTACACCTTC TRBJ1-2 TRBV12-3/TRBV12-4 NA NA
CASSLPLSRAEQYF TGTGCCAGCAGCCTCCCCCTCTCCAGGGCCGAGCAGTACTTC TRBJ2-7 TRBV28 once NA
CASSDRGAGNTIYF TGTGCCAGCAGTGACAGGGGGGCCGGAAACACCATATATTTT TRBJ1-3 TRBV6-1 NA TRBD1
CASSPWKGARAGELFF TGTGCCAGCAGTCCATGGAAGGGGGCGCGAGCCGGGGAGCTGTTTTTT TRBJ2-2 TRBV5-8 NA TRBD1
CASSVLAEPYEQYF TGTGCCAGCAGCGTTTTGGCGGAACCCTACGAGCAGTACTTC TRBJ2-7 TRBV9 NA NA
CASSWGRGGMNTEAFF TGCGCCAGCAGCTGGGGGCGTGGGGGAATGAACACTGAAGCTTTCTTT TRBJ1-1 TRBV5-1 NA NA
CASSGQGAYNEQFF TGTGCCAGCAGCGGACAGGGAGCCTACAATGAGCAGTTCTTC TRBJ2-1 TRBV28 NA TRBD1
CASSRTGGEQFF TGTGCCAGCAGTCGGACCGGGGGTGAGCAGTTCTTC TRBJ2-1 TRBV3-1/TRBV3-2 once NA
CASSVGVDSSYEQYF TGTGCCAGCAGCGTAGGTGTGGACAGCTCCTACGAGCAGTACTTC TRBJ2-7 TRBV9 NA NA
CASRYGTGNEQFF TGTGCCAGCAGATATGGGACAGGCAATGAGCAGTTCTTC TRBJ2-1 TRBV14 NA TRBD1
CASGQGALIAKNIQYF TGTGCCTCGGGACAGGGGGCCCTCATAGCCAAAAACATTCAGTACTTC TRBJ2-4 TRBV19 NA TRBD1
CASSLLRSTDTQYF TGCGCCAGCAGCTTGCTCCGGAGCACAGATACGCAGTATTTT TRBJ2-3 TRBV5-1 NA NA
CASSWDSYNEQFF TGTGCCAGCAGCTGGGACAGTTACAATGAGCAGTTCTTC TRBJ2-1 TRBV11-3 NA TRBD1
CASSVGVGTGGGYTF TGTGCCAGCAGCGTAGGAGTCGGGACAGGGGGTGGCTACACCTTC TRBJ1-2 TRBV9 NA TRBD1